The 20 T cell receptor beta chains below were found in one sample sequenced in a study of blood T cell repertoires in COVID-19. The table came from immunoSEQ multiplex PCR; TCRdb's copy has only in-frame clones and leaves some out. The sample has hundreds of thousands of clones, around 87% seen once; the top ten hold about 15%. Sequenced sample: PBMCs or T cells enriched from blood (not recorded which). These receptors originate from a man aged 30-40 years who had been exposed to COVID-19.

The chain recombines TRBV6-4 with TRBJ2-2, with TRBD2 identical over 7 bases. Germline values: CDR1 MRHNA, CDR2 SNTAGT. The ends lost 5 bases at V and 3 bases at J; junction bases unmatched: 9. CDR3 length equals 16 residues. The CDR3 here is CASSPGTGLHTGELFF. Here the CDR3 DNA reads TGTGCCAGCAGTCCCGGGACGGGACTACACACCGGGGAGCTGTTTTTT.

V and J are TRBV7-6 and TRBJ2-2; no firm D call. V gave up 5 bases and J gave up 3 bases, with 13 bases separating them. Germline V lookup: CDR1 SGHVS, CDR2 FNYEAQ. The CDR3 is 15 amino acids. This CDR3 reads CASSLGSKDTGELFF. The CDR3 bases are TGTGCCAGCAGCCTCGGGTCCAAGGACACCGGGGAGCTGTTTTTT.

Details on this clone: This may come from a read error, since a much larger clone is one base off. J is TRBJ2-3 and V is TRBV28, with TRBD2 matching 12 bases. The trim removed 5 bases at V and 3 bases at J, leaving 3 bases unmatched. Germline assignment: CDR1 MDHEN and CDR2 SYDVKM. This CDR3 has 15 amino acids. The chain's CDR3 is CASSETSGGTDTQYF. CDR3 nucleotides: TGTGCCAGCAGTGAGACTAGCGGGGGTACAGATACGCAGTATTTT.

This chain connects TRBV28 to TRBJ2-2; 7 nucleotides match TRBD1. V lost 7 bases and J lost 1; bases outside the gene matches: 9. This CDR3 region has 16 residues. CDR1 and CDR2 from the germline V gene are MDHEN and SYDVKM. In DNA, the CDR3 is TGTGCCAGCACACCGACAGGGACCGGGAACACCGGGGAGCTGTTTTTT. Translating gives CASTPTGTGNTGELFF.

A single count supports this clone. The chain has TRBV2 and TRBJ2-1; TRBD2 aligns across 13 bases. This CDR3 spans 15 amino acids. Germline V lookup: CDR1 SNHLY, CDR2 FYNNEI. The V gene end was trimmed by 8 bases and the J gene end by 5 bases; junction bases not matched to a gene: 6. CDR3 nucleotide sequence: TGTGCCAGCCGACTAGCGGGGGGTTGGAACAATGAGCAGTTCTTC. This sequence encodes CASRLAGGWNNEQFF.

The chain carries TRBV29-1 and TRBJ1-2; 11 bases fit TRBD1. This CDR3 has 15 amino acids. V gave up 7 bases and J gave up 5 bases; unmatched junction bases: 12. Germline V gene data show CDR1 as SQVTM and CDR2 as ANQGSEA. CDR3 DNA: TGCAGCGGCGCTATGGCGGGACAGGGGGTTTATGGCTACACCTTC. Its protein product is CSGAMAGQGVYGYTF.

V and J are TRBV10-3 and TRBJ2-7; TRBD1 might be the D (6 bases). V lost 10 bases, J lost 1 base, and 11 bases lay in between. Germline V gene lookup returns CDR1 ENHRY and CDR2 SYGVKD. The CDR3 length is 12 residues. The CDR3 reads CATSQGSYEQYF. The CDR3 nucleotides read TGTGCCACCTCACAGGGTTCCTACGAGCAGTACTTC.

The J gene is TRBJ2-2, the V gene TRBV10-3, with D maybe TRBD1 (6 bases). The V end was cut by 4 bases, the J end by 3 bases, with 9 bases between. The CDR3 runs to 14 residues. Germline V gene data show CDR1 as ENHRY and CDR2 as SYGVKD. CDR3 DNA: TGTGCCATCAGTGGGGGGCCGGACACCGGGGAGCTGTTTTTT. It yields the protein CAISGGPDTGELFF.

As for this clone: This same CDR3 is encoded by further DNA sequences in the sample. The chain's CDR3 is CASSLDGRETQYF. The CDR3 DNA reads TGCGCCAGCAGCTTGGACGGTCGGGAGACCCAGTACTTC. The chain couples TRBV5-1 to TRBJ2-5; D gene ambiguous. The germline V gene encodes CDR1 SGHRS and CDR2 YFSETQ. The CDR3 has 13 amino acids. Trimming shortened V by 0 bases and J by 5 bases, and 8 bases separated the two germline ends.

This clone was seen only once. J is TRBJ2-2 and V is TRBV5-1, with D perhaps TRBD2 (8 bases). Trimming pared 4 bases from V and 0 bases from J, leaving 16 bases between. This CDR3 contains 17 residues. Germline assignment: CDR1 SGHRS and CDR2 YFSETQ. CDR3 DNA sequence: TGCGCCAGCAGCACGGGAGGGGGCTCCTCGAACACCGGGGAGCTGTTTTTT. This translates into CASSTGGGSSNTGELFF.

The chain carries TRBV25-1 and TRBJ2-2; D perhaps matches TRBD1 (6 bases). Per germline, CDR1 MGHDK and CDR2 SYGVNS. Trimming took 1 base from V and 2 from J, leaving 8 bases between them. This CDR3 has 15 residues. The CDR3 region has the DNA TGTGCCAGCAGTGAATTCGGGACAAACACCGGGGAGCTGTTTTTT. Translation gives CASSEFGTNTGELFF.

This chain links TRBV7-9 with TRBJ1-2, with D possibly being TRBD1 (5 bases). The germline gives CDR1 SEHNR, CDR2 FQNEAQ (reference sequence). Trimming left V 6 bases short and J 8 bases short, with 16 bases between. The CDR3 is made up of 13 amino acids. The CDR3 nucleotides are TGTGCCAGCAGAGGGGAGGGGCGCGGGGGCTACACCTTC. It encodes CASRGEGRGGYTF. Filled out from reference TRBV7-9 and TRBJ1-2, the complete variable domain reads DTGVSQNPRHKITKRGQNVTFRCDPISEHNRLYWYRQTLGQGPEFLTYFQNEAQLEKSRLLSDRFSAERPKGSFSTLEIQRTEQGDSAMYLCASRGEGRGGYTFGSGTRLTVV.

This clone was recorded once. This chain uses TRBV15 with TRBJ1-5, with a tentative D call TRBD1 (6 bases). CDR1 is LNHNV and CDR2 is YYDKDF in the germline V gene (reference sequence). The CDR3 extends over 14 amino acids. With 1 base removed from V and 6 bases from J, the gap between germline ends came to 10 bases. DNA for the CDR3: TGTGCCACCAGCAGAGCAGGGGATGTTCAGCCCCAGCATTTT. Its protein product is CATSRAGDVQPQHF.

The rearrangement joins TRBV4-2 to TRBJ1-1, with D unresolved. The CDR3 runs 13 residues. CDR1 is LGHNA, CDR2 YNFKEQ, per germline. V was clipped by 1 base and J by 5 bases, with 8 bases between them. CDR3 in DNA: TGTGCCAGCAGCCAAGTCGGGGAGACTGAAGCTTTCTTT. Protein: CASSQVGETEAFF.

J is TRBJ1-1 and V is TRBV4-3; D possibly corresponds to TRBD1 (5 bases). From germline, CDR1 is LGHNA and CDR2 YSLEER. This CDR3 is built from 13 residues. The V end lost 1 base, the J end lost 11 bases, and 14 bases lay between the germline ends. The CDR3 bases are TGCGCCAGCAGCCAAGTGGGGGGTATGGGCGCTTTCTTT. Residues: CASSQVGGMGAFF.

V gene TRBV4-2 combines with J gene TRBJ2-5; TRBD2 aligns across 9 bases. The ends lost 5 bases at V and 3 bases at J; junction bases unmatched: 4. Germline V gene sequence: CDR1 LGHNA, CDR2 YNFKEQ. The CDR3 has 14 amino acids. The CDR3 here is CASSSKRGEETQYF. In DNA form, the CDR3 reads TGTGCCAGCAGCTCCAAGCGGGGGGAAGAGACCCAGTACTTC.

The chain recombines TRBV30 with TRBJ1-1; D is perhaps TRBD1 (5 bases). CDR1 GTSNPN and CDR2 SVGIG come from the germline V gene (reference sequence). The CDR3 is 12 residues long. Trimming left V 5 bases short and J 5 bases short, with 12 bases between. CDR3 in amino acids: CAWWEGTTEAFF. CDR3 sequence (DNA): TGTGCCTGGTGGGAGGGGACGACTGAAGCTTTCTTT.

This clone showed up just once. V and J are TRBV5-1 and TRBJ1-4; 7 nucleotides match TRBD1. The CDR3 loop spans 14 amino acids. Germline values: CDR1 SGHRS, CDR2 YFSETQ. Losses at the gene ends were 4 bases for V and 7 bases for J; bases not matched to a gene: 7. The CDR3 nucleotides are TGCGCCAGCAGCCCCGGGACAGACTTTGAAAAACTGTTTTTT. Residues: CASSPGTDFEKLFF. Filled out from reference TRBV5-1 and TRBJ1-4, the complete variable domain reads KAGVTQTPRYLIKTRGQQVTLSCSPISGHRSVSWYQQTPGQGLQFLFEYFSETQRNKGNFPGRFSGRQFSNSRSEMNVSTLELGDSALYLCASSPGTDFEKLFFGSGTQLSVL.

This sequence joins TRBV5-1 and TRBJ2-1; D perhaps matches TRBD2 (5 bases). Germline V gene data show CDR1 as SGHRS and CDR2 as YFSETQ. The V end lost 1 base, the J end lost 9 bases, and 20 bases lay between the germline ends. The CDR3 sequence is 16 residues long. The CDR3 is CASSLLSEVGRAEQFF. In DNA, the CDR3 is TGCGCCAGCAGCTTGCTGTCGGAGGTAGGGCGAGCTGAGCAGTTCTTC.

The CDR3 DNA reads TGTGCCAGCAGTGGATTTAGCGGGGGGGCTCGCTCCTACAATGAGCAGTTCTTC. Its translation: CASSGFSGGARSYNEQFF. The chain uses TRBV2 and TRBJ2-1, with 11 bases fitting TRBD2. Germline V gene data show CDR1 as SNHLY and CDR2 as FYNNEI. This CDR3 region has 18 residues. V trimming: 4 bases; J trimming: 0 bases; junction bases outside the gene matches: 8.